Below, 12 T cell receptor beta chains from the same sample are listed, as sequenced in a study of T cell responses to AZD1222 COVID-19 vaccine. Assay: immunoSEQ multiplex PCR; the TCRdb copy retains only in-frame clones and omits some. The sample comprises some 150,000 clones, 85% to 95% of which are singletons, and 2.8% rests with the top ten. Sequencing was performed on peripheral blood, taken on day 0 of MenACWY control vaccination. The receptors shown here come from an adult in good health.

This chain links TRBV9 with TRBJ2-5; 8 bases line up with TRBD1. The CDR3 totals 17 residues. J lost 4 bases, V lost 0 bases, and 11 bases had no gene match. Per germline, CDR1 SGDLS and CDR2 YYNGEE. CDR3 protein: CASSVGTGTTMGETQYF. CDR3 sequence (DNA): TGTGCCAGCAGCGTAGGGACAGGGACAACAATGGGAGAGACCCAGTACTTC.

The genes are TRBV15 and TRBJ1-5; D gene unclear. The length of the CDR3 is 14 residues. Germline CDR1 and CDR2: LNHNV and YYDKDF (reference sequence). V dropped 0 bases and J dropped 1 base, with 4 bases sitting between them. The CDR3 region is CATSRDRSNQPQHF. For the CDR3, the DNA is TGTGCCACCAGCAGAGATCGGAGCAATCAGCCCCAGCATTTT.

The chain combines TRBV28 with TRBJ2-2; 7 nucleotides line up with TRBD1. The CDR3 has 15 residues. Germline V gene data show CDR1 as MDHEN and CDR2 as SYDVKM. The J segment lost 1 base and the V segment lost 1 base, leaving 0 bases of the junction unmatched. CDR3 bases: TGTGCCAGCAGTTTATACAGGGGGAACACCGGGGAGCTGTTTTTT. Amino acids: CASSLYRGNTGELFF.

As DNA, the CDR3 is TGTGCCAGTAGTCCCCGGACAGGGGGCAGGTACGAGCAGTACTTC. This encodes CASSPRTGGRYEQYF. This chain links TRBV19 with TRBJ2-7; 11 bases are shared with TRBD1. The germline V gene has CDR1 LNHDA and CDR2 SQIVND (reference sequence). The CDR3 sequence is 15 residues long. J was trimmed by 4 bases and V by 5 bases; bases with no gene match: 7. Full variable domain (remainder filled in from reference TRBV19 and TRBJ2-7): DGGITQSPKYLFRKEGQNVTLSCEQNLNHDAMYWYRQDPGQGLRLIYYSQIVNDFQKGDIAEGYSVSREKKESFPLTVTSAQKNPTAFYLCASSPRTGGRYEQYFGPGTRLTVT.

This sequence joins TRBV27 and TRBJ2-1; a possible D gene is TRBD2 (6 bases). The CDR3 is 16 amino acids. Germline loops: CDR1 MNHEY, CDR2 SMNVEV (reference sequence). Deletions cut 7 bases from V and 0 bases from J, with 16 bases between. CDR3: CASTRLGGVSYNEQFF. The DNA of the CDR3 is TGTGCCAGCACCCGACTCGGAGGGGTCTCCTACAATGAGCAGTTCTTC.

In DNA form, the CDR3 reads TGTGCCAGCAGTTTTGAAGGTAGTTGGACCGGGGAGCTGTTTTTT. As protein: CASSFEGSWTGELFF. The chain has TRBV27 and TRBJ2-2; D gene uncertain. Trimming stripped 3 bases from V and 5 bases from J, with 13 bases between. Germline assignment: CDR1 MNHEY and CDR2 SMNVEV (reference sequence). The CDR3 totals 15 residues.

This chain joins TRBV7-2 and TRBJ2-5; 12 nucleotides match TRBD2. CDR1 and CDR2 (germline): SGHTA, FQGNSA. V lost 6 bases to trimming and J lost 1 base; unmatched junction nucleotides: 3. This CDR3 comprises 15 residues. DNA for the CDR3: TGTGCCAGCAGGTCTAGCGGGAGGGCCCAAGAGACCCAGTACTTC. This gives the protein CASRSSGRAQETQYF.

In its sample, this clone was seen a few times. This chain joins TRBV10-3 and TRBJ2-7; 8 nucleotides agree with TRBD2. The germline CDR1 and CDR2 sequences are ENHRY and SYGVKD. J lost 6 bases, V lost 8 bases, and 3 bases had no gene match. The length of the CDR3 is 11 residues. CDR3 bases: TGTGCCATCTCCGGGGGGGTCGAGCAGTACTTC. Its protein is CAISGGVEQYF.

J is TRBJ2-7 and V is TRBV9; TRBD2 aligns across 8 bases. Germline CDR1 reads SGDLS; CDR2 reads YYNGEE. With 0 bases clipped from V and 4 bases from J, the junction kept 6 bases outside the gene matches. This CDR3 contains 15 residues. The CDR3, as DNA: TGTGCCAGCAGCGTAGGAGCGGGAGAGGGGTACGAGCAGTACTTC. Its protein product is CASSVGAGEGYEQYF.

The chain is built from TRBV7-6 and TRBJ2-2; the D gene could be TRBD1 or TRBD2 (5 bases each). The CDR3 sequence is 15 residues long. V was cut by 5 bases and J by 3 bases, with 13 bases left in between. Germline CDR1 is SGHVS and CDR2 is FNYEAQ. The CDR3 region is CASSPGAFYTGELFF. CDR3 DNA: TGTGCCAGCAGCCCCGGGGCCTTTTACACCGGGGAGCTGTTTTTT.

The chain links TRBV19 to TRBJ1-1; D is uncertain. The CDR3 has 13 amino acids. The V end lost 1 base, the J end lost 4 bases, and 7 bases lay between the germline ends. Per the germline V gene, CDR1 is LNHDA and CDR2 is SQIVND (reference sequence). The CDR3 region is CASSIGTPTEAFF. The CDR3 DNA is TGTGCCAGTAGTATAGGGACCCCCACTGAAGCTTTCTTT.

The V and J genes are TRBV9 and TRBJ1-6; a weak D match, TRBD1 (6 bases). CDR3 length equals 14 residues. Germline CDR1 SGDLS, CDR2 YYNGEE. Deletions cut 3 bases from V and 3 bases from J, with 7 bases between. The CDR3 region is CASSATGYNSPLHF. The CDR3 DNA is TGTGCCAGCAGCGCGACAGGCTATAATTCACCCCTCCACTTT.